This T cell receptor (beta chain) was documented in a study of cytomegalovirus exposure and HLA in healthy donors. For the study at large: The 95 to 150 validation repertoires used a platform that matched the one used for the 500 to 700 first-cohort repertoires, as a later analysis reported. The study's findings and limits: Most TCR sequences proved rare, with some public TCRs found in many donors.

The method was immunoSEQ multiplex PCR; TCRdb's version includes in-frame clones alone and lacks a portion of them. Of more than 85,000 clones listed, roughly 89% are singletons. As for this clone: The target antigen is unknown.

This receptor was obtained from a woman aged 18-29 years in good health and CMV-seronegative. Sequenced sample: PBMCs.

The CDR3: CASSVRGGQGTHGYTF. As DNA, the CDR3 is TGTGCCAGCAGTGTACGCGGAGGACAGGGGACCCATGGCTACACCTTC. The rearrangement joins TRBV6-6 to TRBJ1-2, with 9 nucleotides matching TRBD1. V was pared by 5 bases and J by 6 bases, with 13 bases of the junction left unmatched. Germline V gene lookup returns CDR1 MNHNY and CDR2 SVGAGI (reference sequence). This CDR3 has 16 residues.